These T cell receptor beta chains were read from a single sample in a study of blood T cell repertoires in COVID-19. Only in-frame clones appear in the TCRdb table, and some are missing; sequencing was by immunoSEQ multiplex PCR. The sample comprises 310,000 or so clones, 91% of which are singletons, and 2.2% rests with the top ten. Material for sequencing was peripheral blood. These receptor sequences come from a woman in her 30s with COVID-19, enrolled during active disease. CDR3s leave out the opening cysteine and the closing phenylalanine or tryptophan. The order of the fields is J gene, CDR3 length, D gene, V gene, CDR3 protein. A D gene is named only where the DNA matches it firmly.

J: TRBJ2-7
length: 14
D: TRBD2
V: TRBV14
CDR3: ASSPLGLASTYEQY

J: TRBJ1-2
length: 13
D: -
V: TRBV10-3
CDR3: AISEGAGSIYGYT

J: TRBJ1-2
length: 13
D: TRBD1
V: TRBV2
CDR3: ASSEMRTGDYGYT

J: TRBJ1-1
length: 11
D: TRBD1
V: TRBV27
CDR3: ASSKDRGQKAF

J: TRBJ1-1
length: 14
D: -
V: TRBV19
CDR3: ASSTRGDARNTEAF

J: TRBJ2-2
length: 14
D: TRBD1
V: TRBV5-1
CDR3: ASSFYGTGDGGELF

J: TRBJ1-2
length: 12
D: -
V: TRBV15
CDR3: ATSRDGTNYGYT

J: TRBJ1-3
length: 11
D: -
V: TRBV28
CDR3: AGQPSSGNTIY

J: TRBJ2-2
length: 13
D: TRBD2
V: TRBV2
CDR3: AGSVAGGPTGELF

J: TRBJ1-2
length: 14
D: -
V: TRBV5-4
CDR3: ASSNKGKVKDYGYT

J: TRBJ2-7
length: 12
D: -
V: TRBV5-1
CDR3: ASSFVDSSYEQY

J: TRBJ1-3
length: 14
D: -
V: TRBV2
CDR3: ASSEGLPGSGNTIY

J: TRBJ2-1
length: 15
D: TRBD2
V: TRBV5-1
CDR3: ASSFGGLVTLTNEQF

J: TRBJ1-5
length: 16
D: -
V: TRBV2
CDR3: ASSEAGRASRSNQPQH

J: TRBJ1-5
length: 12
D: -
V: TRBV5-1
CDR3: ASSLDGGDQPQH

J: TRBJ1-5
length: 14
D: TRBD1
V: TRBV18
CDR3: ASSPPWTGDNQPQH

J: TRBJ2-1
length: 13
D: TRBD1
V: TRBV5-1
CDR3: ASSSPGQNYNEQF

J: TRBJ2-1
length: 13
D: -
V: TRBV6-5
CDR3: ASSYTRATANEQF

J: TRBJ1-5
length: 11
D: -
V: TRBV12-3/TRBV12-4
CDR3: ASSFAGGQPQH

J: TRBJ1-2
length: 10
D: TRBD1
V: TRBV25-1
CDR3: ASTPGQGGYT

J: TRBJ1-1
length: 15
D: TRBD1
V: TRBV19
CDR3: ASSKLGTGGLNTEAF

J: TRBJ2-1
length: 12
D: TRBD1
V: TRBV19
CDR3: ASSPGGLVNEQF

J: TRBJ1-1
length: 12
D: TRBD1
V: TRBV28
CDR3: ASRLQGENTEAF

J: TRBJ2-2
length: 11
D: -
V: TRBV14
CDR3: ASRFTGTGELF

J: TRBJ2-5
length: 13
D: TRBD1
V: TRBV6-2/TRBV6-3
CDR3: ASSPGQGARETQY

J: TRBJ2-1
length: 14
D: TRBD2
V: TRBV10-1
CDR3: ASRNSLAGGENEQF

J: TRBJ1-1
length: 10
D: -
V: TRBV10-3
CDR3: AISDWGLEAF

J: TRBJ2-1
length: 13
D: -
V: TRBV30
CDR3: AWSTGLGPYNEQF

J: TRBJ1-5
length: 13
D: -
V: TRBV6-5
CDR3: ATSPAGGINQPQH

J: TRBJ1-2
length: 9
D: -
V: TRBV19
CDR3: ASSIGRGYT

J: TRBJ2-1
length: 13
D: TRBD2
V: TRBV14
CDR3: ASSHVAGGPGEQF

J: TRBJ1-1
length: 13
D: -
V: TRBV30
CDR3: AWSVFWRGGTEAF

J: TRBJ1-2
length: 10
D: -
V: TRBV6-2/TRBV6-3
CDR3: ASSYPVYGYT

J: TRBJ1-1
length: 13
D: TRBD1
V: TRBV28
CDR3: ASSLPRGLYTEAF

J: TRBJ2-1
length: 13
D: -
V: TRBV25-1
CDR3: ASSESQGKADEQF

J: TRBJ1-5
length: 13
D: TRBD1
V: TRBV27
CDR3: ASSPRQGSNQPQH

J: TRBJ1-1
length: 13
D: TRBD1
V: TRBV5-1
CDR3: ASSSGTGGRTEAF

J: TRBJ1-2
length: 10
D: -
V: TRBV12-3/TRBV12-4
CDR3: ALQGYNYGYT

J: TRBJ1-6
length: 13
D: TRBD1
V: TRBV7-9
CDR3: ASSQTGTGGSPLH

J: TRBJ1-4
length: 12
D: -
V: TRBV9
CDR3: ASSGRGPNEKLF

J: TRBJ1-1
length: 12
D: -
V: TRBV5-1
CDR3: ASSLASGDTEAF

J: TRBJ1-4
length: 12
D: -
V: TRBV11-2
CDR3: ASSLGQINEKLF

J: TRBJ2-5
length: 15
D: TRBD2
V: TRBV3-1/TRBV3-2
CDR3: ASSPPGLAGNGETQY

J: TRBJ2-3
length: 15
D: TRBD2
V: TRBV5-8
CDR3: ASSSGTSGAGTDTQY

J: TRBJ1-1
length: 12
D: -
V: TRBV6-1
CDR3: ASSEPGLATEAF

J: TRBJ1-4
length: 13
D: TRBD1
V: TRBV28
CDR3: ASSWQGARGEKLF

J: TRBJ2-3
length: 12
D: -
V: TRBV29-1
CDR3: SVEGLGGTDTQY

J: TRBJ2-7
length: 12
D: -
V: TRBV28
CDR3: ASSTLGVWDEQY

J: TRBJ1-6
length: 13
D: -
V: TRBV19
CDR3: ASSSYRDKNSPLH

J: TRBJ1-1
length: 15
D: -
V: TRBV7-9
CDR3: ASSLGKLGQMNTEAF

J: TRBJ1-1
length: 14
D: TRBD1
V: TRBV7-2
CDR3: ASSLIPAGGLAEAF

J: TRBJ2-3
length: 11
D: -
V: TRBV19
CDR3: ASKDGDRDTQY

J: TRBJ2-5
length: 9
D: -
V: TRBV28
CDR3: ASSLAGTQY

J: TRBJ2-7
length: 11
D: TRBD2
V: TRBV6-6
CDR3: ASSYSGVHEQY

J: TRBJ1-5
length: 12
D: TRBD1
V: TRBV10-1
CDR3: ASRADRAAQPQH

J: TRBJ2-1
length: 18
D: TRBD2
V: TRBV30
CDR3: AWMRFRTSGRTSSYNEQF

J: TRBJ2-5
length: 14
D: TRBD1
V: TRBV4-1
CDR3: ASSQKKDRLQETQY

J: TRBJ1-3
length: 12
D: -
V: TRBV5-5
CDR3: ASSSQGSGNTIY

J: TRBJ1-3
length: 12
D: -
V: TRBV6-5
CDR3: ASSYDSSGNTIY